This T cell receptor beta chain comes out of a study of blood T cell repertoires in COVID-19. Study overall: Researchers got acute and convalescent COVID-19 samples from the United States, Italy and Spain. PBMCs, B-cell-depleted T cells, or T cells provided the cDNA or gDNA that made up the material.

Per the authors' pipeline: Estimates of nucleated cell counts were drawn from the amplification of reference gene primers. Assay used: immunoSEQ multiplex PCR; TCRdb lists only in-frame clones, some missing. The V and J calls and clone size are taken from that table; D and trimming were inferred from the DNA. The data hold 90,000 to 150,000 clones, with roughly 90% observed a single time. Germline lookup yields CDR1 MDHEN and CDR2 SYDVKM. Losses at the gene ends were 5 bases for V and 1 base for J; bases not matched to a gene: 6. The CDR3 has 15 residues. J is TRBJ1-1 and V is TRBV28, with 8 bases that match TRBD1. The specimen sequenced was peripheral blood. The clonotype comes from a human donor with acute or convalescent COVID-19. The donor label of this sample is uncertain. The CDR3 DNA sequence: TGTGCCAGCAGTGGGGGGGGACAGGAGAACACTGAAGCTTTCTTT. Its protein product is CASSGGGQENTEAFF.